This T cell receptor (beta chain) was obtained from a study of blood T cell repertoires in COVID-19. Whole-study context: Acute and convalescent COVID-19 samples came from the United States, Italy and Spain. PBMCs, B-cell-depleted T cells, or T cells were the source of the cDNA or gDNA that made up the material.

This CDR3 is 18 amino acids long. Trimming took 1 base from V and 1 from J; bases not matched to a gene: 7. Germline-derived CDR1 and CDR2 are LGHDT and YNNKEL (reference sequence). In the original analysis: The assay estimated nucleated cells by amplifying reference gene primers. TCRdb's copy holds only in-frame clones and misses some; the assay was immunoSEQ multiplex PCR. V and J calls and clone size are those listed in that table; D and trimming were worked out from the DNA. The sample lists 85,000 to 120,000 clones; 78% were seen once. Sequencing used peripheral blood. The V call is TRBV3-1 (or the pseudogene TRBV3-2), the J call TRBJ2-1, with 10 bases matching TRBD2. The source of this sequence is a man in his sixties with active or convalescent COVID-19. The CDR3 region is CASSQGFPSGSSYNEQFF. The CDR3 bases are TGTGCCAGCAGCCAAGGGTTCCCTAGCGGGAGTTCCTACAATGAGCAGTTCTTC.